A selection of T cell receptor beta chains follows, all from one sample in a study of T cells in Graves' hyperthyroidism and ophthalmopathy. Using its own MiXCR run on the multiplex PCR reads, TCRdb lists one record per CDR3 protein. The data contain over 150,000 distinct CDR3 sequences, more than 15% of them singletons. The sample taken for sequencing was blood. These TCRs come from a woman aged 50 to 60 with Graves' hyperthyroidism. Both conserved end residues are part of each CDR3. A D gene is named only where the DNA matches it firmly. Size values are once, few and many counts, or a class for expanded clones, and some rows have none.

J gene,clone size,V gene,D gene,CDR3 protein,CDR3 DNA
TRBJ2-3,many,TRBV5-1,TRBD2,CASSLVSGVTDTQYF,TGCGCCAGCAGCTTGGTTAGCGGGGTCACAGATACGCAGTATTTT
TRBJ1-5,.,TRBV9,.,CASSGSGGNQPQHF,TGTGCCAGCAGCGGATCAGGAGGGAATCAGCCCCAGCATTTT
TRBJ1-2,many,TRBV27,.,CASRELDSNYGYTF,TGTGCCAGCAGGGAATTGGATTCTAACTATGGCTACACCTTC
TRBJ2-1,many,TRBV5-1,TRBD2,CASSLGTRTVNEQFF,TGCGCCAGCAGCTTGGGGACTAGAACTGTCAATGAGCAGTTCTTC
TRBJ1-2,few,TRBV9,.,CASSVGGGANYGYTF,TGTGCCAGCAGCGTAGGAGGGGGTGCGAACTATGGCTACACCTTC
TRBJ2-3,once,TRBV28,.,CASRTGSLDTQYF,TGTGCCAGCAGGACGGGATCATTGGATACGCAGTATTTT
TRBJ1-4,.,TRBV5-6,.,CASSLPGTNEKLFF,TGTGCCAGCAGCTTGCCTGGGACTAATGAAAAACTGTTTTTT
TRBJ2-1,many,TRBV15,.,CATSRSGMSSYNEQFF,TGTGCCACCAGCAGGTCCGGGATGAGCTCCTACAATGAGCAGTTCTTC
TRBJ2-6,few,TRBV5-1,.,CASSLGRISGANVLTF,TGCGCCAGCAGCTTGGGGCGGATATCTGGGGCCAACGTCCTGACTTTC
TRBJ1-1,many,TRBV18,TRBD1,CASDRGTNTEAFF,TGTGCCAGCGACAGGGGGACGAACACTGAAGCTTTCTTT
TRBJ2-7,.,TRBV28,.,CASSLRRGGQSRRGQYF,TGTGCCAGCAGTTTAAGAAGGGGCGGACAGTCTCGCCGTGGGCAGTACTTC
TRBJ2-3,many,TRBV11-3,.,CASSLGELATDTQYF,TGTGCCAGCAGCTTAGGGGAACTAGCTACAGATACGCAGTATTTT
TRBJ2-1,many,TRBV7-9,TRBD1,CASMAGTGHYNEQFF,TGTGCCAGCATGGCCGGGACAGGGCATTACAATGAGCAGTTCTTC
TRBJ1-1,.,TRBV5-1,TRBD1,CASSKGGTGETEAFF,TGCGCCAGCAGCAAGGGGGGGACAGGGGAAACTGAAGCTTTCTTT
TRBJ2-5,many,TRBV9,.,CASSAGSQETQYF,TGTGCCAGCAGCGCCGGGAGCCAAGAGACCCAGTACTTC
TRBJ2-2,many,TRBV28,TRBD1,CASSGQVLAGELFF,TGTGCCAGCAGTGGACAGGTCCTGGCCGGGGAGCTGTTTTTT
TRBJ2-7,many,TRBV6-1,TRBD1,CASSHGQGAYEQYF,TGTGCCAGCAGTCACGGACAGGGGGCCTACGAGCAGTACTTC